This TCR beta chain emerged from a study of CD8+ T cells in alopecia areata. Overall study results and limits: An increase in clonality over normal scalp was evident in lesional scalp, especially alopecia totalis/universalis.

This clone turned up a few times. Antigen specificity is unknown. Germline and genes: mouse. Read data end 4 residues before the CDR3 end; the end is taken from the germline J gene. Extracted RNA was reverse transcribed into cDNA, the sequencing template. TCRdb's table, derived via immunoSEQ multiplex PCR, lists solely in-frame clones and lacks some. The data show about 270,000 clones, with none appearing a single time. Cells pooled from cutaneous lymph nodes were sorted on CD4, CD8alpha, NKG2D, NKG2ACE and other markers. The CDR3 length is 12 residues. V lost 5 bases and J lost 1; bases outside the gene matches: 1. Germline V gene lookup returns CDR1 GKSSPN and CDR2 SITVG.

This clonotype was obtained from a C3H/HeJ mouse with alopecia areata. This line is of MHC haplotype H2-k. The sample was CD4+ T cells sorted from a lymph node. The chain couples TRBV31 to TRBJ1-1; 7 bases line up with TRBD1. The covered CDR3 bases are TGTGCCTGGGGGGACAGAAACACA. Its translation is CAWGDRNT. The whole CDR3 protein is CAWGDRNTEVFF.